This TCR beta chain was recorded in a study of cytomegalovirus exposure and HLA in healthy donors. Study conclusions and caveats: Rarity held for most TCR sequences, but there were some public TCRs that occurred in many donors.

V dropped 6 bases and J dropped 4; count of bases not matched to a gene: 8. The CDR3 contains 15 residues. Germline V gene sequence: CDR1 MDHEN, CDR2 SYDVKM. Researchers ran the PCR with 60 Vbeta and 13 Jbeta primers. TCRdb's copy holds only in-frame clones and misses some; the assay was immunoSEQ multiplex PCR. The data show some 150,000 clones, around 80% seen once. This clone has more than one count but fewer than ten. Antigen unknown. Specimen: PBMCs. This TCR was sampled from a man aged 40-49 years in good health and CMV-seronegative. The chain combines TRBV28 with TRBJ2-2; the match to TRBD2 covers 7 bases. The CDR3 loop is CASRTRQRGTGELFF. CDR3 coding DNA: TGTGCCAGCAGGACACGACAGCGGGGCACCGGGGAGCTGTTTTTT.